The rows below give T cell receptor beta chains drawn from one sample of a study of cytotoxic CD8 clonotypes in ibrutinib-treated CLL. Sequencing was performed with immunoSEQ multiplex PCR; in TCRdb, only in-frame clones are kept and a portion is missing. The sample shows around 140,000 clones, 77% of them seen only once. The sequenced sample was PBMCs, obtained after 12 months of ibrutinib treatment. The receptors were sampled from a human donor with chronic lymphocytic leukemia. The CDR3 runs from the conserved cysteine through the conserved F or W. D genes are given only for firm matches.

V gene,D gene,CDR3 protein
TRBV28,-,CASRRTRYYTDTQYF
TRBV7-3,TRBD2,CASSRGTSQTGELFF
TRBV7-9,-,CASSWGEDGYTF
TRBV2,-,CASSSDRRGIGGTTDTQYF
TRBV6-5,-,CASSYSQSAPQHF
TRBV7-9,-,CASSMGEGVHTF
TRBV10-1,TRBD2,CASSESASGGPSYNEQFF
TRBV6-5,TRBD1,CASSRDRDNQPQHF
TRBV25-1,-,CASSESALFGNSPLHF
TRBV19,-,CASSYIQNTEAFF
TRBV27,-,CASSLSAPSFQYF
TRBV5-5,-,CASSYLRETQYF
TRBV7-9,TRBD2,CASIPTSGRYEQFF
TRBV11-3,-,CASSLEGSYNEQFF
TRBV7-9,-,CASSLDLGSPLHF
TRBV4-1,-,CASSRGLQETQYF
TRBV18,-,CASSPAPYEQYF
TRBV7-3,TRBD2,CASSYRPTSGVGGSYNEQFF
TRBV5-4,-,CASSLWGSTEAFF
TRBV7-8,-,CASSLNMFMRTEAFF
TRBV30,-,CAWSSEGGYEQYF
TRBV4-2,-,CASSLQGYSNQPQHF
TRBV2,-,CASSWAGAGEQYF
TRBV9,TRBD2,CASSVAGGRTYNEQFF
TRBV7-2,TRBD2,CASSLGLAPYQETQYF
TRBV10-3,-,CASSYTRDWNQPQHF
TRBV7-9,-,CASSAGGANEKLFF
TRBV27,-,CASSPLGTASNQPQHF
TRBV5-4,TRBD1,CASSQVTGGSYEQYF
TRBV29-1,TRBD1,CSVEDPRDRSNYGYTF
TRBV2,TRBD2,CASRVGGNEQFF
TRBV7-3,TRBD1,CASSKGGGFGNTIYF
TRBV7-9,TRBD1,CASSLLAGGDSPLHF
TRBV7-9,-,CASSLGTWTYEQYF
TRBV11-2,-,CASSLVGGTHYEQYF
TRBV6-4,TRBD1,CASSDASGGHYGYTF
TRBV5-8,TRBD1,CASSQTRTGASNQPQHF
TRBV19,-,CASLPAKGNEQFF
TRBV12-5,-,CASGHGTANTEAFF
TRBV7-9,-,CASSLAGSSDRKATGELFF
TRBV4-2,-,CASGLQGSYEQYF
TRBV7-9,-,CASSLMAYEQYF
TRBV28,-,CASVLDRSTDTQYF
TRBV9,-,CASSVSQGEFTDTQYF
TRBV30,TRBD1,CAWSMGQTHQPQHF
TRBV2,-,CASSERSGSGANVLTF